The 11 T cell receptor beta chains below come from one sample, sequenced in a study of cytomegalovirus exposure and HLA in healthy donors. The study ran its PCR with 60 Vbeta and 13 Jbeta primers. The method was immunoSEQ multiplex PCR; TCRdb's version includes in-frame clones alone and lacks a portion of them. The sample shows 250,000 to 300,000 clones, 80% to 95% of them seen only once. The sample taken for sequencing was PBMCs. The source of these receptors is a girl between 2 and 10 years old in good health and CMV-seronegative.

The J gene is TRBJ2-7, the V gene TRBV7-9, with TRBD1 identical over 7 bases. The length of the CDR3 is 15 residues. Germline loops: CDR1 SEHNR, CDR2 FQNEAQ (reference sequence). Unmatched junction bases numbered 9, after V lost 4 bases and J lost 3 bases. CDR3 sequence (DNA): TGTGCCAGCAGCTATAAGGGACAGTTGAACTACGAGCAGTACTTC. Its translation: CASSYKGQLNYEQYF.

The rearrangement joins TRBV30 to TRBJ1-1; TRBD1 aligns across 10 bases. Germline V gives CDR1 GTSNPN, CDR2 SVGIG (reference sequence). CDR3 size: 14 residues. V dropped 4 bases and J dropped 5; count of bases not matched to a gene: 7. In DNA, the CDR3 is TGTGCCTGGAAAGACAGGGGGCGTCTTACTGAAGCTTTCTTT. Translation gives CAWKDRGRLTEAFF. The complete variable domain, with remaining parts taken from reference TRBV30 and TRBJ1-1, reads SQTIHQWPATLVQPVGSPLSLECTVEGTSNPNLYWYRQAAGRGLQLLFYSVGIGQISSEVPQNLSASRPQDRQFILSSKKLLLSDSGFYLCAWKDRGRLTEAFFGQGTRLTVV.

V usage is TRBV25-1 and J usage is TRBJ1-2; the match to TRBD1 covers 7 bases. Germline CDR1 reads MGHDK; CDR2 reads SYGVNS. This CDR3 comprises 12 residues. After removal of 6 bases from V and 8 bases from J, the junction contained 6 bases not matched to a gene. CDR3 sequence reads: CASSETGNGYTF. In DNA, the CDR3 is TGTGCCAGCAGCGAGACAGGGAACGGCTACACCTTC.

The J gene is TRBJ1-1, the V gene TRBV2; 7 nucleotides line up with TRBD1. This CDR3 has 15 residues. Germline CDR1 reads SNHLY; CDR2 reads FYNNEI. Germline trimming cut 6 bases from V and 5 bases from J; bases unmatched to any gene: 12. The CDR3 reads CASSQTRDSGTEAFF. The CDR3 DNA follows: TGTGCCAGCAGCCAAACCCGGGACAGCGGGACTGAAGCTTTCTTT.

V gene TRBV7-6 combines with J gene TRBJ2-4, with D tentatively TRBD1 (5 bases). Per germline, CDR1 SGHVS and CDR2 FNYEAQ. There are 17 residues in the CDR3. V was pared by 1 base and J by 1 base, with 14 bases between. CDR3 DNA sequence: TGTGCCAGCAGCTTAGAAATCCCAGGGATGGCCAAAAACATTCAGTACTTC. Translation gives CASSLEIPGMAKNIQYF.

This chain uses TRBV18 with TRBJ1-1; D ambiguous. The CDR3 length is 14 residues. V dropped 3 bases and J dropped 5 bases, with 13 bases sitting between them. Looked up from germline, CDR1 is KGHSH and CDR2 is LQKENI. CDR3 coding DNA: TGTGCCAGCTCACCCTCCCTAGGGAGTACTGAAGCTTTCTTT. It translates to CASSPSLGSTEAFF.

The V and J genes are TRBV10-3 and TRBJ2-5; 7 bases agree with TRBD2. The better agreement between TRBJ2-7 and the DNA end casts doubt on the J call. This CDR3 has 15 amino acids. CDR1 ENHRY and CDR2 SYGVKD come from the germline V gene. The CDR3 DNA reads TGTGCCACTTTCTGGGGCGCGGGAGAAGTCTCCGAGCAGTACTTC. Translated, it gives CATFWGAGEVSEQYF.

The J gene is TRBJ1-3, the V gene TRBV5-4, with TRBD1 identical over 10 bases. This CDR3 has 16 residues. The V gene end was trimmed by 4 bases and the J gene end by 9 bases; junction bases not matched to a gene: 13. CDR1 is SGHNT and CDR2 is YYREEE in the germline V gene (reference sequence). The CDR3 reads CASSQGTGVRGGTIYF. CDR3 coding DNA: TGTGCCAGCAGCCAGGGGACAGGGGTGCGGGGAGGCACCATATATTTT.

The gene calls are TRBV4-2 and TRBJ2-5; 11 nucleotides match TRBD2. Losses at the gene ends were 8 bases for V and 2 bases for J; bases not matched to a gene: 7. Germline loops: CDR1 LGHNA, CDR2 YNFKEQ. This CDR3 is 15 amino acids long. DNA for the CDR3: TGTGCCAGCGCAGACACTAGCGGGGGACAAGAGACCCAGTACTTC. This sequence encodes CASADTSGGQETQYF.

This chain's CDR3 is CASSVNPLTGESQPQHF. The DNA for the CDR3 is TGTGCCAGCAGCGTAAACCCCCTGACAGGGGAGAGTCAGCCCCAGCATTTT. V and J are TRBV9 and TRBJ1-5, with 8 bases matching TRBD1. Germline loops: CDR1 SGDLS, CDR2 YYNGEE. Trimming cost V 1 base and J 6 bases; bases outside gene matches: 12. The CDR3 has 17 residues.

The genes are TRBV9 and TRBJ2-7, with 9 nucleotides matching TRBD1. Germline CDR1 and CDR2: SGDLS and YYNGEE. J lost 2 bases, V lost 4 bases, and 4 bases had no gene match. CDR3 length equals 14 residues. CDR3: CASSKDRGAYEQYF. As DNA, the CDR3 is TGTGCCAGCAGCAAGGACAGGGGTGCCTACGAGCAGTACTTC.